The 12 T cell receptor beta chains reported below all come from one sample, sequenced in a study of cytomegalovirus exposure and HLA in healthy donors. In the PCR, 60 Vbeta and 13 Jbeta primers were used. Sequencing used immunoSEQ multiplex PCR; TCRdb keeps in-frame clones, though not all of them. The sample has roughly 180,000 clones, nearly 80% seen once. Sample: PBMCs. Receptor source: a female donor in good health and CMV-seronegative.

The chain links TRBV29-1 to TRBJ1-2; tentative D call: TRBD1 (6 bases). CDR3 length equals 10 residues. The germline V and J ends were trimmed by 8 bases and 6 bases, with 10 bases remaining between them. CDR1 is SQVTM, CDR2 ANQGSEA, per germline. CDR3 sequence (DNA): TGCAGCACCCGACAGGATGGCTACACCTTC. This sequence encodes CSTRQDGYTF.

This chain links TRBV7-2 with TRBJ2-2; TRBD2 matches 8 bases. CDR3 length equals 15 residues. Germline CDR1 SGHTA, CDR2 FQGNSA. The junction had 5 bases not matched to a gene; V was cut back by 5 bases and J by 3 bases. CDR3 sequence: CASSAREGYTGELFF. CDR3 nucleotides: TGTGCCAGCAGCGCCCGGGAGGGTTACACCGGGGAGCTGTTTTTT.

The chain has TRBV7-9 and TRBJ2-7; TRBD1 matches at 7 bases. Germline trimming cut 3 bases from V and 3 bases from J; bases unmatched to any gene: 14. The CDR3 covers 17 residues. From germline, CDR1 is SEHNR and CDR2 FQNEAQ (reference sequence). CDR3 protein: CASSFNRGHPLLYEQYF. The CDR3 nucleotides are TGTGCCAGCAGCTTTAACAGGGGCCACCCCCTCCTCTACGAGCAGTACTTC.

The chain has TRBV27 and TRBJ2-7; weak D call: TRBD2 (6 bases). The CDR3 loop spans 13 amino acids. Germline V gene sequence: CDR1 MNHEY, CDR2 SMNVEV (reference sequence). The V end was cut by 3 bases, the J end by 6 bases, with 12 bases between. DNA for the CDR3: TGTGCCAGCAGTTTTATGGTGCGGGGCGAGCAGTACTTC. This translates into CASSFMVRGEQYF.

The CDR3 protein is CASSYGGGTGEQYF. CDR3 nucleotide sequence: TGTGCCAGCAGTTACGGCGGGGGGACGGGCGAGCAGTACTTC. The rearrangement uses TRBV6-5 and TRBJ2-7, with 8 bases aligning to TRBD2. The CDR3 extends over 14 amino acids. The V gene's germline CDR1 is MNHEY and CDR2 SVGAGI. Unmatched junction bases numbered 6, after V lost 2 bases and J lost 6 bases.

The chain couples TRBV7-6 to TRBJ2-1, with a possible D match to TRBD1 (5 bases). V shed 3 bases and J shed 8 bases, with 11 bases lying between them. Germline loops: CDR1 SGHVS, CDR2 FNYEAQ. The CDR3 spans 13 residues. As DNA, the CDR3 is TGTGCCAGCAGCTTTAGTCAGGGCCATGAGCAGTTCTTC. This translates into CASSFSQGHEQFF.

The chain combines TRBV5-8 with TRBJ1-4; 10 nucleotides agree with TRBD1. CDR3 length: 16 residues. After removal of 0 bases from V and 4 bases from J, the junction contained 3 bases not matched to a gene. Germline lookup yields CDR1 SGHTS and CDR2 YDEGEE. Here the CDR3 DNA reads TGTGCCAGCAGCTTGGGGACAGGGGGAAATAATGAAAAACTGTTTTTT. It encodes CASSLGTGGNNEKLFF.

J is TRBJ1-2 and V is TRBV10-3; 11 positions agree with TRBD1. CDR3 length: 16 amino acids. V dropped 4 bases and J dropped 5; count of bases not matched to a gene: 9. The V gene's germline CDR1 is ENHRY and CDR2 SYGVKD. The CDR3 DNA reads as TGTGCCATCAGTGGGCACGGGACAGGGGGGGAATATGGCTACACCTTC. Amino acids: CAISGHGTGGEYGYTF.

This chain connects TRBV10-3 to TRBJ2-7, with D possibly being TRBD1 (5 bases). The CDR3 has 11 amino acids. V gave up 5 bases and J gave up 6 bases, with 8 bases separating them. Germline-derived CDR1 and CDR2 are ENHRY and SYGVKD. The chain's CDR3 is CAISPGFEQYF. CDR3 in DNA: TGTGCCATCAGTCCAGGGTTCGAGCAGTACTTC.

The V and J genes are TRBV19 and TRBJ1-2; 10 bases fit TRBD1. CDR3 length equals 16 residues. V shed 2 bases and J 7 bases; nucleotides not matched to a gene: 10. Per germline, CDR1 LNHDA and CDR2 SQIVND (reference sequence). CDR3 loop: CASSIRPGTGVSGYTF. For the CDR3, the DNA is TGTGCCAGTAGTATAAGACCCGGGACAGGGGTCTCTGGCTACACCTTC.

The CDR3, as DNA: TGTGCCAGCAGCTTGTCTGAACAGACCTACAATCAGCCCCAGCATTTT. Its protein product is CASSLSEQTYNQPQHF. The chain couples TRBV7-2 to TRBJ1-5; D is unresolved. The CDR3 length is 16 residues. The germline gives CDR1 SGHTA, CDR2 FQGNSA. Trimming removed 3 bases at V and 3 bases at J, with 15 bases between.

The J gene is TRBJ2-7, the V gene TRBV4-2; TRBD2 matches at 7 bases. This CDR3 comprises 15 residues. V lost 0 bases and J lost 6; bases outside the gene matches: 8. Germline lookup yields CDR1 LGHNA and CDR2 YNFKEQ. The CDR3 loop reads CASSQDLAGVSEQYF. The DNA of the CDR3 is TGTGCCAGCAGCCAAGATCTGGCGGGAGTATCCGAGCAGTACTTC.